Listed below are T cell receptor beta chains from one sample, sequenced in a study of blood T cell repertoires in COVID-19. Some clones are missing from TCRdb's copy, which holds only in-frame ones; the method was immunoSEQ multiplex PCR. The table has more than 90,000 clones, roughly 80% seen once. The sequencing sample was made of peripheral blood. The receptor set was obtained from a man between 65 and 85 years old with acute or convalescent COVID-19. Both conserved end residues are part of each CDR3. Fields, in order: clone size, D gene, J gene, V gene, CDR3 protein, CDR3 DNA. The D gene is left open where the match is weak. A row's size may be missing; if present it is once, few, many or a size class.

size: few; D: TRBD2; J: TRBJ2-5; V: TRBV2; CDR3: CASSEAATRKGGIQETQYF; DNA: TGTGCCAGCAGTGAAGCCGCAACCCGAAAGGGAGGGATCCAAGAGACCCAGTACTTC
size: NA; D: TRBD1; J: TRBJ1-6; V: TRBV6-5; CDR3: CASSRQRGPSPLHF; DNA: TGTGCCAGCAGTCGACAGAGGGGGCCTTCACCCCTCCACTTT
size: once; D: TRBD1; J: TRBJ1-2; V: TRBV9; CDR3: CASSVGPTGGYGYTF; DNA: TGTGCCAGCAGCGTAGGCCCAACAGGGGGCTATGGCTACACCTTC
size: NA; D: TRBD2; J: TRBJ2-1; V: TRBV6-5; CDR3: CASSYRPVAGGSEQFF; DNA: TGTGCCAGCAGTTACCGCCCGGTTGCGGGGGGCAGTGAGCAGTTCTTC
size: few; D: NA; J: TRBJ2-3; V: TRBV3-1/TRBV3-2; CDR3: CASSQMVGVADTQYF; DNA: TGTGCCAGCAGCCAAATGGTAGGGGTCGCAGATACGCAGTATTTT
size: few; D: NA; J: TRBJ2-3; V: TRBV5-6; CDR3: CASSLLQRADRGQYF; DNA: TGTGCCAGCAGCTTACTACAGAGGGCTGACCGGGGGCAGTATTTT
size: few; D: NA; J: TRBJ1-5; V: TRBV5-4; CDR3: CASSEGGANQPQHF; DNA: TGTGCCAGCAGCGAGGGGGGGGCCAATCAGCCCCAGCATTTT
size: NA; D: NA; J: TRBJ1-3; V: TRBV4-2; CDR3: CASSQVGTDNSGNTIYF; DNA: TGTGCCAGCAGCCAAGTTGGGACTGATAACTCTGGAAACACCATATATTTT
size: NA; D: NA; J: TRBJ1-6; V: TRBV10-3; CDR3: CATGGSSYNSPLHF; DNA: TGTGCCACCGGCGGCAGCTCCTATAATTCACCCCTCCACTTT
size: once; D: NA; J: TRBJ2-3; V: TRBV28; CDR3: CASTSPGTDTQYF; DNA: TGTGCCAGCACCTCTCCGGGCACAGATACGCAGTATTTT
size: NA; D: TRBD1; J: TRBJ1-4; V: TRBV6-5; CDR3: CASTVLGQSNEKLFF; DNA: TGTGCCAGCACAGTGTTGGGACAGTCCAATGAAAAACTGTTTTTT
size: NA; D: NA; J: TRBJ1-6; V: TRBV7-9; CDR3: CASSYDRQVNSPLHF; DNA: TGTGCCAGCAGCTACGATCGACAGGTTAATTCACCCCTCCACTTT
size: NA; D: TRBD1; J: TRBJ2-3; V: TRBV5-1; CDR3: CASRPTGGWSTDTQYF; DNA: TGCGCCAGCAGACCTACAGGGGGCTGGAGCACAGATACGCAGTATTTT
size: NA; D: NA; J: TRBJ1-4; V: TRBV19; CDR3: CATKAGGTNEKLFF; DNA: TGTGCCACGAAGGCCGGGGGAACTAATGAAAAACTGTTTTTT
size: NA; D: NA; J: TRBJ2-1; V: TRBV28; CDR3: CASSFLGGGEYNEQFF; DNA: TGTGCCAGCAGTTTCTTAGGGGGGGGAGAATACAATGAGCAGTTCTTC
size: NA; D: TRBD1; J: TRBJ1-3; V: TRBV18; CDR3: CASSPNLDRTGNTIYF; DNA: TGTGCCAGCTCCCCAAATTTGGACAGGACTGGAAACACCATATATTTT
size: NA; D: NA; J: TRBJ1-1; V: TRBV29-1; CDR3: CSAWRGQDTEAFF; DNA: TGCAGCGCTTGGAGGGGCCAAGACACTGAAGCTTTCTTT
size: NA; D: NA; J: TRBJ2-5; V: TRBV5-6; CDR3: CASSLVGMETQYF; DNA: TGTGCCAGCAGCTTGGTCGGGATGGAGACCCAGTACTTC
size: NA; D: NA; J: TRBJ2-7; V: TRBV5-5; CDR3: CASSLRGYEQYF; DNA: TGTGCCAGCAGCTTAAGGGGGTACGAGCAGTACTTC
size: NA; D: TRBD1; J: TRBJ1-3; V: TRBV9; CDR3: CASSLFNSGTGLSAPGNTIYF; DNA: TGTGCCAGCAGCCTCTTTAACTCCGGGACAGGTTTATCGGCCCCTGGAAACACCATATATTTT
size: NA; D: NA; J: TRBJ2-7; V: TRBV5-4; CDR3: CASTDRQSSYEQYF; DNA: TGTGCCAGCACCGACAGACAGAGCTCCTACGAGCAGTACTTC
size: NA; D: TRBD1; J: TRBJ2-1; V: TRBV5-1; CDR3: CASSPPRQGVSNEQFF; DNA: TGCGCCAGCAGCCCTCCGCGACAGGGGGTTAGCAATGAGCAGTTCTTC
size: NA; D: NA; J: TRBJ1-6; V: TRBV5-6; CDR3: CASSSGYNSPLHF; DNA: TGTGCCAGCAGTTCAGGGTATAATTCACCCCTCCACTTT